The 29 T cell receptor beta chains below were found in one sample sequenced in a study of cytomegalovirus exposure and HLA in healthy donors. The PCR used 60 Vbeta and 13 Jbeta primers. Produced via immunoSEQ multiplex PCR; TCRdb's table is partial and in-frame only. The data hold under 100,000 clones, with 65% to 80% observed a single time. The source material was PBMCs. These receptors all come from a woman in her forties or fifties in good health and CMV-seropositive.

This clone has just one count. The chain is built from TRBV19 and TRBJ2-2, with 9 nucleotides matching TRBD1. This CDR3 is built from 16 residues. V lost 7 bases to trimming and J lost 5 bases; unmatched junction nucleotides: 11. Germline V CDR1 and CDR2: LNHDA, SQIVND (reference sequence). The chain's CDR3 is CASTHPRDRVTGELFF. In DNA, the CDR3 is TGTGCCAGTACCCACCCCCGGGACAGGGTTACCGGGGAGCTGTTTTTT.

V usage is TRBV30 and J usage is TRBJ2-5, with D possibly being TRBD2 (6 bases). The CDR3 length is 13 residues. CDR1 and CDR2 from the germline V gene are GTSNPN and SVGIG (reference sequence). V lost 3 bases, J lost 3 bases, and 11 bases lay in between. CDR3 in DNA: TGTGCCTGGAGAGAGGGCGGGAAAGAGACCCAGTACTTC. Translation: CAWREGGKETQYF.

In its sample, this clone was seen a few times. The chain is built from TRBV7-2 and TRBJ2-2; possibly TRBD2 for D (6 bases). The CDR3 has 14 amino acids. V dropped 2 bases and J dropped 8 bases, with 12 bases sitting between them. The V gene's germline CDR1 is SGHTA and CDR2 FQGNSA. The CDR3 DNA follows: TGTGCCAGCAGCTTATTAGGAGGGACTGGGGAGCTGTTTTTT. Its protein is CASSLLGGTGELFF.

With regard to this clone: At one boundary the junction diverges from the germline segment, which might be a read error. This chain links TRBV7-9 with TRBJ2-3, with no clear D. The CDR3 consists of 18 residues. Germline values: CDR1 SEHNR, CDR2 FQNEAQ (reference sequence). The CDR3 region has the DNA TGTTCCAGCAGCTTAGGTTCTCTCGCTAATCCGGGTCAAGATACGCAGTATTTT. The encoded protein is CSSSLGSLANPGQDTQYF.

J is TRBJ2-1 and V is TRBV4-1, with 9 nucleotides matching TRBD1. The CDR3 contains 15 residues. Germline CDR1 reads MGHRA; CDR2 reads YSYEKL. V gave up 7 bases and J gave up 6 bases; unmatched junction bases: 10. The CDR3 bases are TGCGCCAGCAACTTGGACAGGGGATTCCGCAATGAGCAGTTCTTC. Translating gives CASNLDRGFRNEQFF.

The chain couples TRBV28 to TRBJ2-7; D perhaps matches TRBD2 (6 bases). The CDR3 extends over 14 amino acids. Trimming cost V 10 bases and J 0 bases, with 16 bases left between them. Germline CDR1 is MDHEN and CDR2 is SYDVKM. CDR3 sequence (DNA): TGTGCCACATTACGGGACGGGAGCTCCTACGAGCAGTACTTC. This gives the protein CATLRDGSSYEQYF.

The rearrangement links TRBV5-6 to TRBJ2-3; 15 bases line up with TRBD2. CDR3 size: 19 residues. The junction had 9 bases not matched to a gene; V was cut back by 4 bases and J by 0 bases. The germline gives CDR1 SGHDT, CDR2 YYEEEE. The CDR3 sequence: CASSPWGLAGGGSTDTQYF. The CDR3 nucleotides read TGTGCCAGCAGCCCGTGGGGACTAGCGGGAGGCGGTAGCACAGATACGCAGTATTTT.

The chain recombines TRBV7-8 with TRBJ1-1; D might be TRBD1 (6 bases). V was trimmed by 7 bases and J by 6 bases, leaving 18 bases between them. CDR1 SGHVS and CDR2 FQNEAQ come from the germline V gene. CDR3 length: 14 amino acids. The CDR3: CASTLGGEVAEAFF. For the CDR3, the DNA is TGTGCCAGCACCCTAGGGGGGGAGGTCGCTGAAGCTTTCTTT.

The J gene is TRBJ2-1, the V gene TRBV27; TRBD2 might be the D (5 bases). Germline assignment: CDR1 MNHEY and CDR2 SMNVEV (reference sequence). CDR3 size: 17 residues. Trimming removed 2 bases from V and 0 bases from J, with 14 bases in between. This CDR3 is CASSLRTGILSYNEQFF. CDR3 nucleotides: TGTGCCAGCAGTTTAAGGACTGGTATCCTCTCCTACAATGAGCAGTTCTTC.

J is TRBJ2-7 and V is TRBV28, with a possible D match to TRBD2 (5 bases). The germline CDR1 and CDR2 sequences are MDHEN and SYDVKM. Trimming left V 5 bases short and J 0 bases short, with 8 bases between. This CDR3 has 13 residues. DNA of the CDR3: TGTGCCAGCAGTACGGGATTCTCCTACGAGCAGTACTTC. Encoded protein: CASSTGFSYEQYF. Variable domain in full (rest from reference TRBV28 and TRBJ2-7): DVKVTQSSRYLVKRTGEKVFLECVQDMDHENMFWYRQDPGLGLRLIYFSYDVKMKEKGDIPEGYSVSREKKERFSLILESASTNQTSMYLCASSTGFSYEQYFGPGTRLTVT.

The rearrangement links TRBV28 to TRBJ2-5; 8 bases line up with TRBD1. There are 15 residues in the CDR3. J gave up 1 base and V 5 bases, and 6 bases lay outside the gene matches. CDR1 MDHEN and CDR2 SYDVKM come from the germline V gene. The DNA for the CDR3 is TGTGCCAGCAGTGGACAGGGTTTCTTCCAAGAGACCCAGTACTTC. It is translated as CASSGQGFFQETQYF.

The rearrangement joins TRBV28 to TRBJ1-2; 9 bases agree with TRBD1. This CDR3 has 16 residues. Germline values: CDR1 MDHEN, CDR2 SYDVKM. The junction had 13 bases not matched to a gene; V was cut back by 5 bases and J by 6 bases. For the CDR3, the DNA is TGTGCCAGCAGTCCGAATGTGGGACAGGGAAGTCATGGCTACACCTTC. Protein product: CASSPNVGQGSHGYTF.

This clone came up a few times. The chain links TRBV19 to TRBJ2-3; no clear D gene. Trimming pared 7 bases from V and 9 bases from J, leaving 17 bases between. The CDR3 totals 13 residues. Germline V gene data show CDR1 as LNHDA and CDR2 as SQIVND (reference sequence). In DNA form, the CDR3 reads TGTGCCAGTACCCCCCGGGTTTTCTCCACGCAGTATTTT. Protein: CASTPRVFSTQYF.

The chain couples TRBV27 to TRBJ2-4; a possible D gene is TRBD2 (5 bases). CDR1 and CDR2 (germline): MNHEY, SMNVEV (reference sequence). This CDR3 spans 15 amino acids. V lost 6 bases and J 0 bases, leaving 12 bases between the germline ends. CDR3 region: CASRDFAIAKNIQYF. Written as DNA, the CDR3 is TGTGCCAGCAGGGACTTCGCTATAGCCAAAAACATTCAGTACTTC.

The rearrangement links TRBV5-1 to TRBJ2-2; 8 positions match TRBD1. After removal of 1 base from V and 6 bases from J, the junction contained 8 bases not matched to a gene. The germline gives CDR1 SGHRS, CDR2 YFSETQ. This CDR3 is built from 16 residues. CDR3 in DNA: TGCGCCAGCAGCTTGTACGGACAGGGTCAGGCCGGGGAGCTGTTTTTT. Protein product: CASSLYGQGQAGELFF. The whole variable domain, remainder taken from reference TRBV5-1 and TRBJ2-2, is KAGVTQTPRYLIKTRGQQVTLSCSPISGHRSVSWYQQTPGQGLQFLFEYFSETQRNKGNFPGRFSGRQFSNSRSEMNVSTLELGDSALYLCASSLYGQGQAGELFFGEGSRLTVL.

The chain recombines TRBV6-5 with TRBJ2-1; TRBD2 is a possible D gene (7 bases). Trimming removed 0 bases at V and 6 bases at J, with 9 bases between. Germline lookup yields CDR1 MNHEY and CDR2 SVGAGI. This CDR3 region has 14 residues. The chain's CDR3 is CASSYSGGRNEQFF. The CDR3 DNA reads as TGTGCCAGCAGTTACTCGGGGGGGCGCAATGAGCAGTTCTTC.

The chain recombines TRBV25-1 with TRBJ2-1; maybe TRBD1 (5 bases). Looked up from germline, CDR1 is MGHDK and CDR2 is SYGVNS. Trimming shortened V by 4 bases and J by 8 bases, and 9 bases separated the two germline ends. The CDR3 sequence is 12 residues long. Here the CDR3 DNA reads TGTGCCAGCAGTGTGTGGGGCTATGAGCAGTTCTTC. Its protein is CASSVWGYEQFF.

The chain couples TRBV19 to TRBJ1-1; D possibly corresponds to TRBD1 (5 bases). The V and J ends lost 7 bases and 4 bases respectively, with 22 bases between them. Germline CDR1 is LNHDA and CDR2 is SQIVND (reference sequence). The CDR3 is 16 residues long. The CDR3 spells CASNQLGGRGGTEAFF. DNA of the CDR3: TGTGCCAGTAACCAACTGGGGGGGAGGGGTGGCACTGAAGCTTTCTTT.

This chain uses TRBV5-1 with TRBJ2-5; 8 positions agree with TRBD1. Germline-derived CDR1 and CDR2 are SGHRS and YFSETQ. The CDR3 covers 13 residues. V shed 4 bases, J shed 5 bases, and the junction held 4 bases outside the gene matches. The CDR3 DNA reads TGCGCCAGCAGCCTACAGGGGGAGGAGACCCAGTACTTC. Residues: CASSLQGEETQYF.

The chain carries TRBV18 and TRBJ2-2; TRBD2 matches 8 bases. Germline lookup yields CDR1 KGHSH and CDR2 LQKENI. The CDR3 is 17 amino acids. V shed 0 bases and J 3 bases; nucleotides not matched to a gene: 6. The CDR3 DNA sequence: TGTGCCAGCTCACCACCGGAACTAGCGGCTTACACCGGGGAGCTGTTTTTT. Its translation is CASSPPELAAYTGELFF.

V gene TRBV2 combines with J gene TRBJ2-5; D is perhaps TRBD1 (6 bases). Trimming shortened V by 6 bases and J by 4 bases, and 15 bases separated the two germline ends. There are 14 residues in the CDR3. Germline CDR1 is SNHLY and CDR2 is FYNNEI. CDR3 in amino acids: CASSPPDRSETQYF. The CDR3 bases are TGTGCCAGCAGCCCCCCGGACAGATCAGAGACCCAGTACTTC.

This chain joins TRBV2 and TRBJ2-1, with TRBD2 matching 10 bases. V was pared by 1 base and J by 8 bases, with 8 bases of the junction left unmatched. The CDR3 consists of 16 residues. CDR1 is SNHLY, CDR2 FYNNEI, per germline. CDR3 nucleotides: TGTGCCAGCAGTGAAGGAGCTAGCGGGAGTATCCATGAGCAGTTCTTC. Protein: CASSEGASGSIHEQFF.

This clone was counted a single time. The V and J genes are TRBV5-1 and TRBJ1-2; D remains unclear. The CDR3 has 13 amino acids. CDR1 is SGHRS and CDR2 is YFSETQ in the germline V gene. Trimming took 2 bases from V and 4 from J, leaving 9 bases between them. CDR3 amino acids: CASSLEQSYGYTF. The CDR3 DNA follows: TGCGCCAGCAGCTTAGAACAGAGCTATGGCTACACCTTC. Combining the CDR3 with reference TRBV5-1 and TRBJ1-2 gives the whole variable domain KAGVTQTPRYLIKTRGQQVTLSCSPISGHRSVSWYQQTPGQGLQFLFEYFSETQRNKGNFPGRFSGRQFSNSRSEMNVSTLELGDSALYLCASSLEQSYGYTFGSGTRLTVV.

The chain employs TRBV6-6 and TRBJ2-3, with 14 bases aligning to TRBD2. V lost 7 bases, J lost 8 bases, and 2 bases stayed unmatched. The germline CDR1 and CDR2 sequences are MNHNY and SVGAGI (reference sequence). The CDR3 sequence is 13 residues long. In DNA, the CDR3 is TGTGCCAGCACTGGACTAGCGGGAGGTACGCAGTATTTT. Amino acid sequence: CASTGLAGGTQYF.

This sequence joins TRBV6-5 and TRBJ2-2, with D unresolved. There are 15 residues in the CDR3. From germline, CDR1 is MNHEY and CDR2 SVGAGI. Trimming cost V 6 bases and J 0 bases, with 11 bases left between them. CDR3 amino acids: CASSLANSNTGELFF. Here the CDR3 DNA reads TGTGCCAGCAGCCTGGCCAATTCGAACACCGGGGAGCTGTTTTTT.

This chain connects TRBV29-1 to TRBJ2-1; 8 bases line up with TRBD1. The V segment lost 4 bases and the J segment 8 bases; nucleotides outside the gene matches: 10. The V gene's germline CDR1 is SQVTM and CDR2 ANQGSEA. CDR3 length: 14 amino acids. For the CDR3, the DNA is TGCAGCGTTGTTATCGGGACAGGTATCCATGAGCAGTTCTTC. Protein product: CSVVIGTGIHEQFF.

The chain links TRBV29-1 to TRBJ2-7, with 8 bases identical to TRBD1. This CDR3 spans 13 amino acids. With V trimmed by 1 base and J by 4 bases, 3 bases remained unmatched. Germline CDR1 SQVTM, CDR2 ANQGSEA. The CDR3 sequence is CSVEGRGRYEQYF. CDR3 bases: TGCAGCGTTGAAGGCAGGGGGCGGTACGAGCAGTACTTC.

This clone was seen a handful of times. The chain couples TRBV11-2 to TRBJ1-2, with D uncertain. This CDR3 comprises 13 residues. Germline V gene data show CDR1 as SGHAT and CDR2 as FQNNGV. The V gene lost 0 bases and the J gene lost 7 bases, with 9 bases spanning the gap. CDR3 sequence reads: CASSLDLMAGYTF. The CDR3 DNA reads TGTGCCAGCAGCTTAGATCTGATGGCTGGCTACACCTTC. The whole variable domain, remainder taken from reference TRBV11-2 and TRBJ1-2, is EAGVAQSPRYKIIEKRQSVAFWCNPISGHATLYWYQQILGQGPKLLIQFQNNGVVDDSQLPKDRFSAERLKGVDSTLKIQPAKLEDSAVYLCASSLDLMAGYTFGSGTRLTVV.

The chain has TRBV11-2 and TRBJ2-1; 9 nucleotides line up with TRBD2. The CDR3 extends over 17 amino acids. V was clipped by 5 bases and J by 4 bases; unmatched bases: 12. Germline V gene sequence: CDR1 SGHAT, CDR2 FQNNGV. CDR3 region: CASSPPPASGIYNEQFF. Written as DNA, the CDR3 is TGTGCCAGCAGCCCTCCTCCGGCTAGCGGGATTTACAATGAGCAGTTCTTC.